One and the same sample provided the 27 T cell receptor beta chains below, sequenced in a study of memory CD4+ T cells and cytomegalovirus serostatus. Single viable CD3+CD4+CD8-CD45RO+ cells were sorted as the memory CD4+ T cells. The method was immunoSEQ multiplex PCR; TCRdb's version includes in-frame clones alone and lacks a portion of them. The sample records roughly 56,000 clones, about four fifths being singletons. Sample: memory CD4+ T cells from blood. The receptors were sampled from an adult in good health and CMV-seronegative.

This clone was seen once. The chain employs TRBV4-1 and TRBJ1-1, with D perhaps TRBD1 (5 bases). The CDR3 has 15 amino acids. Per germline, CDR1 MGHRA and CDR2 YSYEKL. V was pared by 0 bases and J by 6 bases, with 14 bases between. CDR3 region: CASSQDRQGWSEAFF. The CDR3 DNA sequence: TGCGCCAGCAGCCAAGATCGGCAGGGATGGTCTGAAGCTTTCTTT.

The genes are TRBV7-2 and TRBJ1-1; maybe TRBD1 (5 bases). The germline V and J ends were trimmed by 7 bases and 0 bases, with 9 bases remaining between them. The length of the CDR3 is 13 residues. Germline values: CDR1 SGHTA, CDR2 FQGNSA. The DNA of the CDR3 is TGTGCCAGCACCAAGGGACTGAACACTGAAGCTTTCTTT. Translating it yields CASTKGLNTEAFF. Variable domain in full (rest from reference TRBV7-2 and TRBJ1-1): GAGVSQSPSNKVTEKGKDVELRCDPISGHTALYWYRQSLGQGLEFLIYFQGNSAPDKSGLPSDRFSAERTGGSVSTLTIQRTQQEDSAVYLCASTKGLNTEAFFGQGTRLTVV.

This clone came up once. CDR3 region: CASKTQGAGTKAFF. The CDR3 DNA sequence: TGTGCCAGCAAAACCCAGGGGGCAGGGACGAAAGCTTTCTTT. This chain joins TRBV7-2 and TRBJ1-1; TRBD1 matches at 8 bases. Trimming at V came to 7 bases and at J to 9 bases, leaving 13 bases not matched to a gene. Germline V gene sequence: CDR1 SGHTA, CDR2 FQGNSA. This CDR3 has 14 residues.

V is TRBV7-2 and J is TRBJ2-3; 9 positions match TRBD2. There are 15 residues in the CDR3. Looked up from germline, CDR1 is SGHTA and CDR2 is FQGNSA. V trimming: 4 bases; J trimming: 2 bases; junction bases outside the gene matches: 4. The CDR3 nucleotides read TGTGCCAGCAGCTCGCGGGGGGGTCACACAGATACGCAGTATTTT. Its protein is CASSSRGGHTDTQYF.

The chain links TRBV27 to TRBJ2-4, with 7 bases identical to TRBD1. The CDR3 contains 16 residues. V shed 0 bases and J 1 base; nucleotides not matched to a gene: 3. Germline loops: CDR1 MNHEY, CDR2 SMNVEV (reference sequence). The CDR3 nucleotides are TGTGCCAGCAGTTTATCCTTGACAGGGGCCAAAAACATTCAGTACTTC. It yields the protein CASSLSLTGAKNIQYF.

The CDR3, as DNA: TGCGCCAGCAGCTTGGGACCCAATCAGCCCCAGCATTTT. Amino acids: CASSLGPNQPQHF. The gene calls are TRBV5-1 and TRBJ1-5, with D unresolved. Germline CDR1 SGHRS, CDR2 YFSETQ. Trimming pared 0 bases from V and 3 bases from J, leaving 4 bases between. CDR3 length: 13 amino acids.

The chain joins TRBV29-1 to TRBJ1-5, with 7 bases that match TRBD1. The CDR3 spans 13 residues. CDR1 is SQVTM, CDR2 ANQGSEA, per germline. V trimming: 7 bases; J trimming: 5 bases; junction bases outside the gene matches: 8. The CDR3 coding sequence is TGCAGCGCCTTGACAGGGTCCGATCAGCCCCAGCATTTT. Amino acids: CSALTGSDQPQHF. Full variable domain (remainder filled in from reference TRBV29-1 and TRBJ1-5): SAVISQKPSRDICQRGTSLTIQCQVDSQVTMMFWYRQQPGQSLTLIATANQGSEATYESGFVIDKFPISRPNLTFSTLTVSNMSPEDSSIYLCSALTGSDQPQHFGDGTRLSIL.

This chain links TRBV5-1 with TRBJ2-3; 14 bases are shared with TRBD2. Trimming at V came to 6 bases and at J to 6 bases, leaving 6 bases not matched to a gene. In germline, CDR1 is SGHRS, CDR2 YFSETQ. The CDR3 covers 15 residues. CDR3 coding DNA: TGCGCCAGCACGCGACTAGCGGGGGGGGTCGATACGCAGTATTTT. Translated, it gives CASTRLAGGVDTQYF.

The table lists this clone with a few counts. J is TRBJ1-1 and V is TRBV14; 7 nucleotides agree with TRBD1. V trimming: 5 bases; J trimming: 1 base; junction bases outside the gene matches: 7. The CDR3 is 15 amino acids. The germline V gene encodes CDR1 SGHDN and CDR2 FVKESK. CDR3 nucleotide sequence: TGTGCCAGCAGCTTGCACAGGGGCAAGAACACTGAAGCTTTCTTT. It is translated as CASSLHRGKNTEAFF.

The genes are TRBV19 and TRBJ2-6; D call uncertain. The V end lost 2 bases, the J end lost 6 bases, and 8 bases lay between the germline ends. The CDR3 has 14 amino acids. Germline V gene data show CDR1 as LNHDA and CDR2 as SQIVND (reference sequence). CDR3 coding DNA: TGTGCCAGTAGTATAAGTCGCGTGGCCAACGTCCTGACTTTC. This translates into CASSISRVANVLTF. The complete variable domain, with remaining parts taken from reference TRBV19 and TRBJ2-6, reads DGGITQSPKYLFRKEGQNVTLSCEQNLNHDAMYWYRQDPGQGLRLIYYSQIVNDFQKGDIAEGYSVSREKKESFPLTVTSAQKNPTAFYLCASSISRVANVLTFGAGSRLTVL.

This chain joins TRBV14 and TRBJ1-3; D is uncertain. The germline gives CDR1 SGHDN, CDR2 FVKESK. The CDR3 is made up of 16 amino acids. V shed 6 bases and J shed 0 bases, with 15 bases lying between them. CDR3 loop: CASSLNGRSSGNTIYF. The CDR3 DNA reads as TGTGCCAGCAGTCTGAACGGCCGCAGCTCTGGAAACACCATATATTTT.

This chain uses TRBV4-2 with TRBJ2-5; D ambiguous. The end of the DNA is better explained by TRBJ2-7, so the J call may be wrong. This CDR3 contains 13 residues. Germline-derived CDR1 and CDR2 are LGHNA and YNFKEQ. Here the CDR3 reads CASSPSTTYEQYF. CDR3 nucleotides: TGTGCCAGCAGCCCTTCCACCACCTACGAGCAGTACTTC.

This chain uses TRBV7-8 with TRBJ1-6; no reliable D call. CDR3 length: 17 residues. Germline values: CDR1 SGHVS, CDR2 FQNEAQ. The V end lost 5 bases, the J end lost 0 bases, and 14 bases lay between the germline ends. CDR3 in amino acids: CASSARTASSYNSPLHF. The DNA of the CDR3 is TGTGCCAGCAGCGCGCGGACCGCGAGCTCCTATAATTCACCCCTCCACTTT.

This clone was counted a few times. The chain is built from TRBV10-3 and TRBJ2-1, with TRBD2 matching over 13 bases. Trimming cost V 0 bases and J 7 bases; bases outside gene matches: 6. Germline V CDR1 and CDR2: ENHRY, SYGVKD. CDR3 length equals 17 residues. CDR3: CAISESRLAGGHNEQFF. The CDR3 region has the DNA TGTGCCATCAGTGAGTCAAGACTAGCGGGGGGCCATAATGAGCAGTTCTTC.

This chain joins TRBV7-2 and TRBJ1-2, with a weak D call TRBD1 (6 bases). The CDR3 consists of 14 residues. Germline V gene lookup returns CDR1 SGHTA and CDR2 FQGNSA. With 6 bases removed from V and 4 bases from J, the gap between germline ends came to 15 bases. In DNA, the CDR3 is TGTGCCAGCAGAACGACCCGGACAGTCTATGGCTACACCTTC. This codes for CASRTTRTVYGYTF.

This clone was seen a few times. CDR3 nucleotide sequence: TGTGCCAGCTCACCAAAGCAAGCCTACGAGCAGTACTTC. Translated, it gives CASSPKQAYEQYF. This chain joins TRBV18 and TRBJ2-7, with D uncertain. Germline CDR1 is KGHSH and CDR2 is LQKENI. The V end lost 2 bases, the J end lost 2 bases, and 7 bases lay between the germline ends. The CDR3 contains 13 residues.

A single count supports this clone. The chain uses TRBV18 and TRBJ2-2, with D possibly being TRBD2 (5 bases). The CDR3 consists of 16 residues. V was trimmed by 0 bases and J by 1 base, leaving 9 bases between them. In germline, CDR1 is KGHSH, CDR2 LQKENI. Here the CDR3 reads CASSPPMSGNTGELFF. CDR3 DNA: TGTGCCAGCTCACCACCTATGAGCGGGAACACCGGGGAGCTGTTTTTT.

The J gene is TRBJ1-6, the V gene TRBV5-4, with D possibly being TRBD1 (6 bases). CDR1 SGHNT and CDR2 YYREEE come from the germline V gene (reference sequence). Trimming stripped 2 bases from V and 9 bases from J, with 18 bases between. There are 16 residues in the CDR3. The CDR3 coding sequence is TGTGCCAGCAGCTTAAACTCCGGGACAAGAGTTTCACCCCTCCACTTT. It specifies CASSLNSGTRVSPLHF.

V and J are TRBV10-3 and TRBJ2-3; 7 positions agree with TRBD2. Trimming took 4 bases from V and 0 from J; bases not matched to a gene: 4. Germline values: CDR1 ENHRY, CDR2 SYGVKD. The CDR3 spans 15 residues. Written as DNA, the CDR3 is TGTGCCATCAGTGTGACTAGCTCCAGCACAGATACGCAGTATTTT. It codes for CAISVTSSSTDTQYF.

The gene calls are TRBV7-2 and TRBJ1-6; D unresolved. Trimming cost V 1 base and J 5 bases, with 9 bases left between them. The CDR3 has 15 amino acids. CDR1 SGHTA and CDR2 FQGNSA come from the germline V gene. CDR3 region: CASSLVSGNNSPLHF. As DNA, the CDR3 is TGTGCCAGCAGCTTAGTCTCGGGGAATAATTCACCCCTCCACTTT. Combining the CDR3 with reference TRBV7-2 and TRBJ1-6 gives the whole variable domain GAGVSQSPSNKVTEKGKDVELRCDPISGHTALYWYRQSLGQGLEFLIYFQGNSAPDKSGLPSDRFSAERTGGSVSTLTIQRTQQEDSAVYLCASSLVSGNNSPLHFGNGTRLTVT.

The chain uses TRBV7-2 and TRBJ2-5; 7 bases are a match to TRBD1. The length of the CDR3 is 14 residues. With 5 bases clipped from V and 1 base from J, the junction kept 4 bases outside the gene matches. From germline, CDR1 is SGHTA and CDR2 FQGNSA. The DNA for the CDR3 is TGTGCCAGCAGCGTTGACAGGGTCCAAGAGACCCAGTACTTC. Its translation: CASSVDRVQETQYF.

This clone occurred once. The genes are TRBV7-2 and TRBJ1-4; TRBD1 is a possible D gene (5 bases). The CDR3 has 16 residues. Trimming removed 4 bases from V and 7 bases from J, with 19 bases in between. Germline V gives CDR1 SGHTA, CDR2 FQGNSA. The CDR3 loop reads CASSWSGGTSGEKLFF. The CDR3 DNA reads TGTGCCAGCAGCTGGAGTGGAGGGACTAGTGGTGAAAAACTGTTTTTT.

The V gene is TRBV10-1, the J gene TRBJ1-6; 7 bases match TRBD1. This CDR3 has 13 residues. V was clipped by 6 bases and J by 9 bases; unmatched bases: 5. Germline CDR1 and CDR2: WNHNN and SYGVQD (reference sequence). The CDR3 here is CASRDREGSPLHF. The CDR3 nucleotides read TGCGCCAGCAGAGACAGGGAGGGTTCACCCCTCCACTTT.

On this clone itself: This same CDR3 is encoded by further DNA sequences in the sample. This chain links TRBV28 with TRBJ2-7, with D unresolved. The germline gives CDR1 MDHEN, CDR2 SYDVKM. The CDR3 is 11 residues long. V gave up 2 bases and J gave up 5 bases, with 4 bases separating them. The chain's CDR3 is CASSLRDEQYF. The DNA for the CDR3 is TGTGCCAGCAGTTTAAGAGACGAGCAGTACTTC.

The chain is built from TRBV11-2 and TRBJ1-1; the match to TRBD1 covers 11 bases. V was clipped by 4 bases and J by 4 bases; unmatched bases: 8. Germline CDR1 SGHAT, CDR2 FQNNGV. The CDR3 covers 16 residues. CDR3 DNA sequence: TGTGCCAGCAGCTACTGGATCGGGACAGGGGGCACTGAAGCTTTCTTT. Residues: CASSYWIGTGGTEAFF.

The sample holds one count of this clone. The chain links TRBV10-3 to TRBJ1-5, with 8 bases that match TRBD1. The CDR3 consists of 14 residues. V was pared by 6 bases and J by 7 bases, with 8 bases of the junction left unmatched. Germline V gives CDR1 ENHRY, CDR2 SYGVKD. The CDR3 nucleotides read TGTGCCATCAGCCCAGGGGGCGCAGAGCAGCCCCAGCATTTT. It yields the protein CAISPGGAEQPQHF.

The V call is TRBV9, the J call TRBJ2-7; D call uncertain. CDR3 length: 15 residues. With 4 bases removed from V and 0 bases from J, the gap between germline ends came to 14 bases. CDR1 SGDLS and CDR2 YYNGEE come from the germline V gene. CDR3 loop: CASSLTPLASYEQYF. The CDR3 nucleotides are TGTGCCAGCAGCCTCACCCCGCTCGCCTCCTACGAGCAGTACTTC.